The rows below give T cell receptor beta chains drawn from one sample of a study of CD8+ T cells in alopecia areata. Generated by immunoSEQ multiplex PCR, the TCRdb table keeps only in-frame clones and is missing some. This sample carries about 90,000 clones, about 44% of them seen once, and the ten largest clones take more than 15%. Sample: CD8+ T cells sorted from blood, taken at week 24, from a patient treated with tofacitinib. The receptors derive from a human donor with alopecia areata. Both conserved end residues are part of each CDR3. The order of the fields is V gene, D gene, clone size, J gene, CDR3 DNA, CDR3 protein. D genes are given only for firm matches. Clone size is not always given. Where it is, it says once, few, many or a class for expanded clones.

>TRBV19|NA|NA|TRBJ2-7
TGTGCCAGTCGGGACCTCGCGACCTACGAGCAGTACTTC
CASRDLATYEQYF
>TRBV19|TRBD2|NA|TRBJ2-7
TGTGCCAGTAGGCCCTCCGCGGGAGAAAACTACGAGCAGTACTTC
CASRPSAGENYEQYF
>TRBV29-1|NA|NA|TRBJ1-2
TGCAGCGTGTGGGACACCATCGGCTACACCTTC
CSVWDTIGYTF
>TRBV27|NA|once|TRBJ1-5
TGTGCCAGCAGTTTTCGGAATAGCAATCAGCCCCAGCATTTT
CASSFRNSNQPQHF
>TRBV23-1|NA|few|TRBJ1-1
TGCGCCAGCAGTCAATCGGGGTTCGGGGGGCTGAACACTGAAGCTTTCTTT
CASSQSGFGGLNTEAFF
>TRBV13|TRBD1|once|TRBJ1-2
TGTGCCAGCAGCCACGGGACAGACGATTCGATTAATGGCTACACCTTC
CASSHGTDDSINGYTF
>TRBV7-6|NA|NA|TRBJ2-1
TGTGCCAGCAGCTTAAGGCAGGGGCCCTACAATGAGCAGTTCTTC
CASSLRQGPYNEQFF
>TRBV14|NA|NA|TRBJ1-2
TGTGCCAGCAGCCAAGGACAGAGCGTTCTTTATGGCTACACCTTC
CASSQGQSVLYGYTF
>TRBV14|NA|few|TRBJ1-2
TGTGCCAGCAGCCAAGGGGGAAACTATGGCTACACCTTC
CASSQGGNYGYTF
>TRBV13|TRBD1|NA|TRBJ2-3
TGTGCCAGCAGCACCCCCGGACAGGGGATAGGAAATACGCAGTATTTT
CASSTPGQGIGNTQYF
>TRBV28|NA|few|TRBJ2-7
TGTGCCAGCAGACCACGGGGCCACTACGAGCAGTACTTC
CASRPRGHYEQYF
>TRBV7-9|TRBD2|NA|TRBJ2-3
TGTGCCAGCAGCTCGCCCTTAGCGGGAGCTAGCACAGATACGCAGTATTTT
CASSSPLAGASTDTQYF
>TRBV11-2|NA|NA|TRBJ2-2
TGTGCCAGCAGCTTAGTCACCGGGGAGCTGTTTTTT
CASSLVTGELFF
>TRBV7-9|NA|NA|TRBJ1-2
TGTGCCAGCAGCTTAGAAGATCGGGGTCATGGCTACACCTTC
CASSLEDRGHGYTF
>TRBV9|NA|NA|TRBJ2-3
TGTGCCAGCAGCGTAGCGGGCAGAGGCACAGATACGCAGTATTTT
CASSVAGRGTDTQYF
>TRBV6-4|TRBD1|NA|TRBJ2-2
TGTGCCAGCGGGACAGGGGTAACCGGGGAGCTGTTTTTT
CASGTGVTGELFF
>TRBV7-9|TRBD2|NA|TRBJ2-7
TGTGCCAGCAGCTTTTTCTCCAGCGGGAGCTACGAGCAGTACTTC
CASSFFSSGSYEQYF
>TRBV29-1|NA|NA|TRBJ2-7
TGCAGCGTTGTCCCGGCAGACTCCTACGAGCAGTACTTC
CSVVPADSYEQYF
>TRBV11-2|NA|few|TRBJ2-4
TGTGCCAGCAGCTTTGACATTCAGTACTTC
CASSFDIQYF
>TRBV5-1|NA|medium-sized|TRBJ2-7
TGCGCCAGCAGCTGGGCGGACGGCGCCTACGAGCAGTACTTC
CASSWADGAYEQYF
>TRBV19|NA|few|TRBJ2-2
TGTGCCAGTTATCGCACCGGGGAGCTGTTTTTT
CASYRTGELFF
>TRBV2|NA|NA|TRBJ2-7
TGTGCCAGCAGTGATCGGGCCCTCCACGAGCAGTACTTC
CASSDRALHEQYF